There are many counts of the clone carrying this T cell receptor beta chain. As yet, its antigen is unknown. This entry belongs to a study of T cells in Graves' hyperthyroidism and ophthalmopathy. Overall study results and limits: Classification by a 13 V-J model distinguished ophthalmopathy from stable hyperthyroidism.

Per germline, CDR1 MNHEY and CDR2 SVGEGT. This CDR3 has 16 amino acids. The V and J ends lost 7 bases and 4 bases, in that order; junction bases with no gene match: 13. TCR beta CDR3 regions were amplified from RNA. The HTBI primer set served for first-round RT-PCR of the TCR CDR3. TCRdb redid the calling of the multiplex PCR reads with MiXCR, one entry per CDR3 protein. This sample has about 360,000 distinct CDR3 sequences; about 12% occur once, and the top ten carry about 9.1%. Each diagnosis was grounded in clinical symptoms, serum thyroxine and TRAb, thyroid ultrasound, and orbital computed tomography. Fresh peripheral blood, 8 to 10 ml, was the source of the PBMCs.

Specimen: blood. The TCR sequence derives from a woman aged 18-30 years with Graves' hyperthyroidism. The rearrangement uses TRBV6-2 or TRBV6-3 and TRBJ2-3, with 8 nucleotides matching TRBD2. CDR3 in amino acids: CASTHLKIAGSDTQYF. The DNA of the CDR3 is TGTGCCAGCACCCACTTGAAGATAGCGGGGTCAGATACGCAGTATTTT.